Following are 31 T cell receptor beta chains from one sample sequenced in a study of blood T cells in healthy people across ages (dated by TCRdb to 2013 to 2016). Receptor amplification or capture employed 5' RACE. Sequencer: Illumina HiSeq 2500. A second PCR of about 7 to 12 cycles was performed with a sample-barcoded 5' primer and a J-beta primer mix. TCRdb cleaned the public reads at Q25 with fastp, built clones with MiXCR and kept in-frame beta chains. Records with the same CDR3 protein are collapsed into one entry carrying the most frequent genes and DNA. Counted in this sample were 870,000 or so distinct CDR3 sequences; 25% to 30% of them appeared once. In total, the top ten clones hold 15% to 20% of the sample. Material: blood. The receptors come from an elderly woman in good health.

This clonotype was seen many times. The chain combines TRBV7-2 with TRBJ1-2, with 12 bases aligning to TRBD1. Germline V lookup: CDR1 SGHTA, CDR2 FQGNSA. This CDR3 is 16 amino acids long. With V trimmed by 5 bases and J by 2 bases, 6 bases remained unmatched. The CDR3 DNA reads TGTGCCAGCAGCGCTGGGACAGGGGGCTGGAACTATGGCTACACCTTC. Protein sequence: CASSAGTGGWNYGYTF.

This clonotype was counted a few times. This chain links TRBV7-6 with TRBJ1-4; D gene unclear. Germline assignment: CDR1 SGHVS and CDR2 FNYEAQ. Trimming shortened V by 0 bases and J by 4 bases, and 24 bases separated the two germline ends. The CDR3 covers 20 residues. CDR3 in amino acids: CASSLAPPRQKPNSNEKLFF. The CDR3 coding sequence is TGTGCCAGCAGCTTAGCCCCTCCCCGGCAGAAACCGAATAGTAATGAAAAACTGTTTTTT.

V usage is TRBV6-2 or TRBV6-3 and J usage is TRBJ2-1; tentative D call: TRBD2 (6 bases). Germline V lookup: CDR1 MNHEY, CDR2 SVGEGT. This CDR3 contains 13 residues. V dropped 10 bases and J dropped 9 bases, with 19 bases sitting between them. The CDR3 DNA sequence: TGTGCCACACGGGACTCCGCTGAAGGTGAGCAGTTCTTC. It is translated as CATRDSAEGEQFF.

This clonotype appeared a few times. V is TRBV2 and J is TRBJ2-5; 9 bases map to TRBD2. The CDR3 covers 14 residues. With 10 bases clipped from V and 8 bases from J, the junction kept 14 bases outside the gene matches. Germline loops: CDR1 SNHLY, CDR2 FYNNEI. This CDR3 is CATSRERGEGTQYF. In DNA form, the CDR3 reads TGTGCCACCTCCAGGGAGCGGGGGGAGGGAACCCAGTACTTC. The variable domain in full, completed from reference TRBV2 and TRBJ2-5, reads EPEVTQTPSHQVTQMGQEVILRCVPISNHLYFYWYRQILGQKVEFLVSFYNNEISEKSEIFDDQFSVERPDGSNFTLKIRSTKLEDSAMYFCATSRERGEGTQYFGPGTRLLVL.

With respect to this clonotype: This sequence may be a read error, since a much larger clone differs from it by one base. V is TRBV20-1 and J is TRBJ2-1; no definite D call. V was shortened by 4 bases and J by 13 bases, with 14 bases between the two germline ends. The CDR3 consists of 11 residues. CDR1 and CDR2 (germline): DFQATT, SNEGSKA (reference sequence). The CDR3 spells CSATFQETQFF. The CDR3 coding sequence is TGCAGTGCTACCTTTCAAGAGACCCAGTTCTTC.

This clonotype was found a few times. V and J are TRBV4-2 and TRBJ2-3, with TRBD2 matching over 14 bases. The CDR3 is 17 residues long. Germline V gene sequence: CDR1 LGHNA, CDR2 YNFKEQ. V gave up 4 bases and J gave up 6 bases; unmatched junction bases: 9. CDR3 loop: CASSRLVTSGGEDTQYF. CDR3 bases: TGTGCCAGCAGCCGACTAGTGACTAGCGGGGGGGAGGATACGCAGTATTTT.

As concerns this clonotype: The junction differs from germline at one of its ends, possibly a read error. The CDR3: CGARDKTGLWDNQPQHF. The DNA for the CDR3 is TGCGGTGCTAGAGACAAGACAGGCCTGTGGGACAATCAGCCCCAGCATTTT. The V call is TRBV20-1, the J call TRBJ1-5; possible D gene TRBD1, 6 bases. CDR3 size: 17 residues. The V gene's germline CDR1 is DFQATT and CDR2 SNEGSKA (reference sequence).

In its sample, this clonotype was seen a few times. It may be a read error: a sequence one base away is much more abundant. The genes are TRBV7-9 and TRBJ2-1, with a possible D match to TRBD2 (6 bases). In germline, CDR1 is SEHNR, CDR2 FQNEAQ (reference sequence). This CDR3 region has 15 residues. In nucleotides, the CDR3 is TGTGTCAGCAGCTTAAGTAGCGGCTCCTACAATGAGCAGTTCTTC. It specifies CVSSLSSGSYNEQFF.

This clonotype was counted a few times. A much larger clone lies one base from this, so it may be a read error. The genes are TRBV6-2 or TRBV6-3 and TRBJ2-7; D is uncertain. Germline-derived CDR1 and CDR2 are MNHEY and SVGEGT. The germline V and J ends were trimmed by 6 bases and 1 base, with 7 bases remaining between them. This CDR3 has 12 amino acids. DNA of the CDR3: TGTGCCAGCAGCGCCCAGTCCTACGAGCAGTACTTC. This encodes CASSAQSYEQYF.

This clonotype was recorded at least ten times. The V gene is TRBV27, the J gene TRBJ2-7; TRBD1 is a possible D gene (6 bases). This CDR3 spans 13 amino acids. Deletions cut 3 bases from V and 6 bases from J, with 12 bases between. The germline V gene has CDR1 MNHEY and CDR2 SMNVEV (reference sequence). CDR3 sequence reads: CASSLDRLGEQYF. CDR3 DNA sequence: TGTGCCAGCAGTTTGGACAGATTGGGCGAGCAGTACTTC.

This clonotype showed up many times. This chain connects TRBV4-3 to TRBJ2-1, with no clear D. In germline, CDR1 is LGHNA, CDR2 YSLEER. CDR3 size: 15 residues. V dropped 2 bases and J dropped 0 bases, with 8 bases sitting between them. Here the CDR3 DNA reads TGCGCCAGCAGCCAAAGCCAGAGCTCCTACAATGAGCAGTTCTTC. This translates into CASSQSQSSYNEQFF.

This clonotype was counted many times. The chain links TRBV7-2 to TRBJ2-5, with 13 nucleotides matching TRBD2. J gave up 3 bases and V 1 base, and 2 bases lay outside the gene matches. CDR3 length equals 16 residues. Germline lookup yields CDR1 SGHTA and CDR2 FQGNSA. The DNA for the CDR3 is TGTGCCAGCAGCTTAGGCGGACTAGCGGGGGAAGAGACCCAGTACTTC. This codes for CASSLGGLAGEETQYF.

This clonotype was recorded a few times. The chain couples TRBV20-1 to TRBJ2-7, with a tentative D call TRBD1 (5 bases). The CDR3 runs 12 residues. V lost 3 bases to trimming and J lost 6 bases, with 12 bases between them. CDR1 and CDR2 from the germline V gene are DFQATT and SNEGSKA (reference sequence). Here the CDR3 DNA reads TGCAGTGCTAGTCCCCAGGGTTCCGAGCAGTACTTC. Its protein product is CSASPQGSEQYF.

The CDR3 loop is CASSPRLVRSSYNEQYF. DNA of the CDR3: TGTGCCAGCAGCCCGAGACTAGTTAGGAGCTCCTACAATGAGCAGTACTTC. This chain links TRBV7-2 with TRBJ2-1, with a weak D call TRBD2 (6 bases). The DNA end lines up better with TRBJ2-7; the J call may be wrong. This CDR3 region has 17 residues. Germline CDR1 is SGHTA and CDR2 is FQGNSA.

In this sample, this clonotype turned up a few times. The V gene is TRBV27, the J gene TRBJ1-4; TRBD1 matches at 8 bases. The length of the CDR3 is 15 residues. With V trimmed by 9 bases and J by 2 bases, 8 bases remained unmatched. Per the germline V gene, CDR1 is MNHEY and CDR2 is SMNVEV (reference sequence). This CDR3 reads CASGQGRSTNEKLFF. The DNA of the CDR3 is TGTGCCAGTGGACAGGGACGTTCGACTAATGAAAAACTGTTTTTT.

This clonotype has at least ten counts. The rearrangement uses TRBV12-3 or TRBV12-4 and TRBJ1-1; no firm D call. V lost 8 bases to trimming and J lost 1 base, with 14 bases between them. CDR3 size: 14 residues. As DNA, the CDR3 is TGTGCCAGCTTGCCTCGTGGTAGGAACACTGAAGCTTTCTTT. Its protein product is CASLPRGRNTEAFF.

This clonotype was recorded at least ten times. V is TRBV6-2 or TRBV6-3 and J is TRBJ2-7; possibly TRBD2 for D (5 bases). The V gene lost 8 bases and the J gene lost 7 bases, with 15 bases spanning the gap. From germline, CDR1 is MNHEY and CDR2 SVGEGT. This CDR3 region has 12 residues. The CDR3 sequence is CASSRLSGEQYF. The CDR3 DNA reads as TGTGCCAGCTCTCGACTTTCGGGGGAGCAGTACTTC.

This clonotype has only a few counts. Since a much larger clone is just one base distant, this may be a read error. The V gene is TRBV7-2, the J gene TRBJ2-5, with D perhaps matching TRBD1 (6 bases). Germline CDR1 reads SGHTA; CDR2 reads FQGNSA. The V end was cut by 5 bases, the J end by 11 bases, with 21 bases between. The length of the CDR3 is 14 residues. This CDR3 reads CASSEPGHHNEQYF. Written as DNA, the CDR3 is TGTGCCAGCAGCGAGCCGGGACACCACAATGAGCAGTACTTC.

In this sample, this clonotype turned up a few times. The chain joins TRBV6-1 to TRBJ2-1; 8 bases are shared with TRBD2. The CDR3 runs 19 residues. Germline V gene data show CDR1 as MNHNS and CDR2 as SASEGT. J lost 0 bases, V lost 6 bases, and 16 bases had no gene match. CDR3 loop: CASRGERGRGVSSYNEQFF. Here the CDR3 DNA reads TGTGCCAGCAGGGGAGAGCGGGGGAGAGGAGTGAGCTCCTACAATGAGCAGTTCTTC.

This clonotype showed up just a few times. Possible read error: a much larger clone is one base away. This chain links TRBV7-2 with TRBJ2-1, with D hard to call. V shed 1 base and J shed 13 bases, with 14 bases lying between them. Germline V CDR1 and CDR2: SGHTA, FQGNSA. There are 13 residues in the CDR3. In DNA form, the CDR3 reads TGTGCCAGCAGCTTAGACCCCGGGCGGTCCCAGTTCTTC. This sequence encodes CASSLDPGRSQFF.

This clonotype was picked up many times. V gene TRBV5-1 combines with J gene TRBJ2-1; TRBD2 aligns across 12 bases. Trimming cost V 1 base and J 4 bases; bases outside gene matches: 3. The CDR3 has 16 amino acids. Germline CDR1 is SGHRS and CDR2 is YFSETQ. CDR3 sequence (DNA): TGCGCCAGCAGCTTGACTAGCGGGGGGCATTACAATGAGCAGTTCTTC. Translating it yields CASSLTSGGHYNEQFF.

The chain couples TRBV29-1 to TRBJ1-2, with no clear D. Germline V CDR1 and CDR2: SQVTM, ANQGSEA. The CDR3 contains 13 residues. With 0 bases removed from V and 3 bases from J, the gap between germline ends came to 8 bases. Here the CDR3 reads CSVEDGEDYGYTF. The CDR3 DNA follows: TGCAGCGTTGAAGACGGTGAAGACTATGGCTACACCTTC.

Many counts were recorded for this clonotype. V usage is TRBV15 and J usage is TRBJ2-3; D perhaps matches TRBD2 (7 bases). The germline V gene encodes CDR1 LNHNV and CDR2 YYDKDF (reference sequence). CDR3 length equals 16 residues. Trimming removed 0 bases from V and 4 bases from J, with 14 bases in between. The CDR3 DNA is TGTGCCACCAGCAGAGATGGGGGGGGCTCCGCAGATACGCAGTATTTT. This encodes CATSRDGGGSADTQYF.

The table lists this clonotype with many counts. The rearrangement uses TRBV10-3 and TRBJ2-7; either TRBD1 or TRBD2 may fit D (5 bases each). Trimming shortened V by 6 bases and J by 4 bases, and 19 bases separated the two germline ends. Germline V gene sequence: CDR1 ENHRY, CDR2 SYGVKD. The CDR3 runs to 15 residues. CDR3 sequence reads: CAISAGAEGKYEQYF. CDR3 DNA: TGTGCCATCAGCGCCGGGGCCGAAGGGAAATACGAGCAGTACTTC.

With respect to this clonotype: This may stem from a read error, because a much larger clone lies one nucleotide away. V usage is TRBV10-3 and J usage is TRBJ1-2, with D unclear. V was clipped by 5 bases and J by 3 bases, with 13 bases between them. The CDR3 is 14 residues long. Germline V gene sequence: CDR1 ENHRY, CDR2 SYGVKD. The CDR3 reads CAISSLGNDYGYTF. In DNA, the CDR3 is TGTGCCATCAGTAGCCTTGGGAATGACTATGGCTACACCTTC.

The chain recombines TRBV7-3 with TRBJ2-1, with a tentative D call TRBD1 (6 bases). V was cut by 1 base and J by 3 bases, with 13 bases left in between. This CDR3 comprises 16 residues. CDR1 SGHTA and CDR2 FQGTGA come from the germline V gene. As DNA, the CDR3 is TGTGCCAGCAGCTTAATAGGGGGAGCGGTCTACAATGAGCAGTTCTTC. As protein: CASSLIGGAVYNEQFF.

Concerning this clonotype: A read error may explain this, as a much larger clone is one base away. In DNA form, the CDR3 reads TGTGCCAGCAGTGAGGGCTTTTCAGAGCACATTCAGTACTTC. Encoded protein: CASSEGFSEHIQYF. J is TRBJ2-4 and V is TRBV6-1; D uncertain. Between the trimmed V and J ends, which lost 3 bases and 8 bases, there was a span of 14 bases. This CDR3 is built from 14 residues. The germline V gene has CDR1 MNHNS and CDR2 SASEGT.

This clonotype was detected many times. This chain joins TRBV12-3 or TRBV12-4 and TRBJ1-2, with D tentatively TRBD1 (5 bases). This CDR3 is 12 amino acids long. V lost 6 bases, J lost 5 bases, and 10 bases lay in between. In DNA, the CDR3 is TGTGCCAGCAGCAGGGTAGGGTATGGCTACACCTTC. This gives the protein CASSRVGYGYTF.

There are many counts of this clonotype. The chain uses TRBV12-3 or TRBV12-4 and TRBJ2-7; 7 nucleotides agree with TRBD1. Unmatched junction bases numbered 6, after V lost 6 bases and J lost 4 bases. The CDR3 runs 13 residues. CDR3 sequence reads: CASSADRAYEQYF. The CDR3 DNA reads TGTGCCAGCAGCGCTGACAGGGCTTACGAGCAGTACTTC.

The J gene is TRBJ1-4, the V gene TRBV10-3; D not certain. The CDR3 is made up of 12 amino acids. Trimming removed 6 bases from V and 4 bases from J, with 6 bases in between. Germline V CDR1 and CDR2: ENHRY, SYGVKD. The CDR3: CAISSSNEKLFF. CDR3 nucleotide sequence: TGTGCCATCAGCTCCAGTAATGAAAAACTGTTTTTT.

The chain has TRBV6-5 and TRBJ2-2; D uncertain. Germline CDR1 MNHEY, CDR2 SVGAGI. The CDR3 spans 15 residues. The V end was cut by 0 bases, the J end by 8 bases, with 13 bases between. CDR3 sequence (DNA): TGTGCCAGCAGTTACTCGGTGATCTGGGGTGGGGAGCTGTTTTTT. Protein product: CASSYSVIWGGELFF.